The 4 T cell receptor beta chains reported below all come from one sample, sequenced in a study of blood T cells in healthy people across ages. PCR was performed a second time for about 7 to 12 cycles using a sample-barcoded 5' primer and a J-beta primer mix. TCRdb re-called the 5' RACE reads with MiXCR, one entry per CDR3 protein. The table shows hundreds of thousands of distinct CDR3 sequences, with under 45% occurring only once. The source material was blood. These receptors all come from a man in his fifties or sixties in good health.

Points on this clonotype: Sequence at one end of the junction differs from germline and may be a read error. V gene TRBV5-6 combines with J gene TRBJ2-1; D not certain. The CDR3 runs to 12 residues. Germline V lookup: CDR1 SGHDT, CDR2 YYEEEE. Written as DNA, the CDR3 is TGTACCAGCAGCTTGACAACTACCGAGCAGTTCTTC. Protein product: CTSSLTTTEQFF. Full variable domain (missing parts from reference TRBV5-6 and TRBJ2-1): DAGVTQSPTHLIKTRGQQVTLRCSPKSGHDTVSWYQQALGQGPQFIFQYYEEEERQRGNFPDRFSGHQFPNYSSELNVNALLLGDSALYLCTSSLTTTEQFFGPGTRLTVL.

The chain joins TRBV5-1 to TRBJ2-3, with 7 nucleotides matching TRBD1. Germline lookup yields CDR1 SGHRS and CDR2 YFSETQ. V lost 0 bases, J lost 4 bases, and 8 bases stayed unmatched. CDR3 length equals 16 residues. The CDR3 coding sequence is TGCGCCAGCAGCTTGGTTCTAGGGGGCGACGCAGATACGCAGTATTTT. Amino acids: CASSLVLGGDADTQYF.

This clonotype has more than one count but fewer than ten. The J gene is TRBJ1-5, the V gene TRBV10-3, with D perhaps TRBD1 (6 bases). The CDR3 sequence is 14 residues long. Germline lookup yields CDR1 ENHRY and CDR2 SYGVKD. V was clipped by 4 bases and J by 4 bases, with 11 bases between them. CDR3 loop: CAISVQGGNQPQHF. In DNA form, the CDR3 reads TGTGCCATCAGTGTACAAGGGGGAAATCAGCCCCAGCATTTT.

The rearrangement joins TRBV4-3 to TRBJ1-6; 8 nucleotides line up with TRBD1. The germline gives CDR1 LGHNA, CDR2 YSLEER. Trimming took 0 bases from V and 7 from J; bases not matched to a gene: 5. The CDR3 is 16 residues long. The CDR3 nucleotides are TGCGCCAGCAGCCAAGATAGGGGGACAGGAAATTCACCCCTCCACTTT. The encoded protein is CASSQDRGTGNSPLHF.